This T cell receptor beta chain was obtained from a study of T cell responses to AZD1222 COVID-19 vaccine (dated by TCRdb to the early 2020s). Regarding the complete study: Because spike-specific TCR depth and breadth did not differ between the two schedules, AZD1222 recipients who got a second dose at roughly 4 weeks were pooled with those who got a second dose at roughly 12 weeks. Trial participants were enrolled by age into subgroups of 18-55, 56-69 and 70-plus years, and approximately 150, 30 and 60 TCR-sequenced participants, respectively, were included in these subgroups. TCR sequencing was performed for over 230 trial participants, of whom about 200 were given two doses of AZD1222 and 26 were given two doses of MenACWY control vaccine. Broader findings and caveats from the paper: Vaccine-associated CD4 TCRs spanned the whole spike protein, with dominant responses in regions 160-218 and 743-854. Conclusions about previously exposed vaccinees are limited because only 6 or 7 AZD1222 recipients were SARS-CoV-2 seropositive at baseline. Participants were mostly white British, with more females than males. The authors suggested clonal diversity may have been underestimated. No day 14 peak-response samples were available, so repertoires were characterized only after the peak T cell response. After two AZD1222 doses, both the breadth and the depth of spike-specific TCRs were significantly higher than at day 0 and than in MenACWY recipients. In the small 56-69-year group, the increase in depth fell short of significance, most likely because of low power. Epitopes outside the regions mutated in the B.1.351 and B.1.1.7 variants were reportedly recognized by nearly half of the unique spike-specific TCRs.

The time point label, as the study defines it: baseline before first vaccination. The vaccinee samples were drawn from two UK trials, COV001 and COV002, one of which was a single-blind randomized controlled phase 2/3 trial testing AZD1222 (ChAdOx1 nCoV-19) in healthy adults. Trial participant PBMC samples were collected at day 0 and day 28 after the second dose for TCRbeta chain sequencing. CDR1 SGHNT and CDR2 YENEEA are derived from the germline V gene. V lost 3 bases and J lost 5 bases, and the count of bases not matched to a germline gene is 19. CDR3 length: 19 amino acids, cysteine to phenylalanine. Only the CDR3 part of the read is kept: 57 bases, read in frame from the first base. With respect to this clone: Its target antigen remains unknown. Per-base qualities were not stored, and no clone one base away is much larger.

The CDR3 regions of human TCRbeta chains were analyzed by immunosequencing. On the study's bioinformatics: Repertoire TCRs were checked for matches against a reference library of SARS-CoV-2-specific TCRs that had been generated using the MIRA antigen-specificity platform. Breadth meant the fraction of unique TCRs that were SARS-CoV-2-associated, whereas depth meant the fraction of total T cells that were SARS-CoV-2-associated. Using the MIRA data, each spike-specific TCR was mapped to the spike region that the TCR reacts to and placed in a CD4 or CD8 class. Log10-transformed breadth and depth values were compared by one-way ANOVA with Sidak's multiple comparisons tests. What TCRdb holds here is the immuneACCESS table cut down to in-frame rearrangements. Part of the clones is not present; checked against another copy, under half of the missing clones reflect an unresolved V gene, and the others are unexplained. That table gives V, J and clone size, and the DNA gave D and trimming. The sample table records around 96,000 clones; about 88% of these occur just once. The ten largest clones represent roughly 3% of the sample.

The TCR comes from an adult in good health. The sequence links TRBV11-3 to TRBJ2-7; TRBD2 agrees with 10 junctional bases. The sequencing here drew on peripheral blood, taken on day 0 of AZD1222 vaccination. The DNA reads TGTGCCAGCAGCTTCATTCACACTAGCGGGGTGTCGCGGGCCCACGAGCAGTACTTC. This sequence encodes CASSFIHTSGVSRAHEQYF.